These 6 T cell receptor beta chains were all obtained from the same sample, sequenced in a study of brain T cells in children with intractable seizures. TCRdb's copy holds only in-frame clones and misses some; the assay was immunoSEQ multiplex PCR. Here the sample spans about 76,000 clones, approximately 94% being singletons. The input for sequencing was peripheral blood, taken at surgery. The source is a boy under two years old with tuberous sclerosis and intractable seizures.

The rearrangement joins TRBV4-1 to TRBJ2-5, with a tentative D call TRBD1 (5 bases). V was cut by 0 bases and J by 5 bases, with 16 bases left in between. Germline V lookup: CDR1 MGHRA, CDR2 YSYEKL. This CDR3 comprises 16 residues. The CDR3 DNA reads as TGCGCCAGCAGCCAAGATTGGACACCCCTTGGGGAGACCCAGTACTTC. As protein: CASSQDWTPLGETQYF.

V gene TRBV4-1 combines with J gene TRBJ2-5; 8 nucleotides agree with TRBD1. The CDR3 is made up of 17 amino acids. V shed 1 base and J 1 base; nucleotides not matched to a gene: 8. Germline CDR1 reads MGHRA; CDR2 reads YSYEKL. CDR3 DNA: TGCGCCAGCAGCCAAGGGCGGACAGGGAGGACCCAAGAGACCCAGTACTTC. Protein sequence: CASSQGRTGRTQETQYF.

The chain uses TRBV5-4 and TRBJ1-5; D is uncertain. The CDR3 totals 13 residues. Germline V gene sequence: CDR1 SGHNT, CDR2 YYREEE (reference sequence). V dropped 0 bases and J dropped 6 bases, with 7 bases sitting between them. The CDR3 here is CASSLDLGQPQHF. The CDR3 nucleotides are TGTGCCAGCAGCTTGGATCTCGGTCAGCCCCAGCATTTT. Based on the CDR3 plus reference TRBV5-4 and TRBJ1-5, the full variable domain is ETGVTQSPTHLIKTRGQQVTLRCSSQSGHNTVSWYQQALGQGPQFIFQYYREEENGRGNFPPRFSGLQFPNYSSELNVNALELDDSALYLCASSLDLGQPQHFGDGTRLSIL.

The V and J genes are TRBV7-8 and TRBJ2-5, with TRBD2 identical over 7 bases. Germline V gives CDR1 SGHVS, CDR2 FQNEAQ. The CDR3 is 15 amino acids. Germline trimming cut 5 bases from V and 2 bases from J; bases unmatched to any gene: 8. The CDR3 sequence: CASSSPSGLQETQYF. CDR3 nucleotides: TGTGCCAGCAGCAGCCCTAGCGGACTTCAAGAGACCCAGTACTTC.

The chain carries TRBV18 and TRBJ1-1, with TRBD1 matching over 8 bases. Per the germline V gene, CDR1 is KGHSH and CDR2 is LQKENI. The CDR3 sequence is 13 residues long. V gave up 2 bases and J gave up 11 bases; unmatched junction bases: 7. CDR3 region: CASSPKSGQEAFF. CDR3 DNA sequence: TGTGCCAGCTCACCAAAGTCGGGACAGGAGGCTTTCTTT.

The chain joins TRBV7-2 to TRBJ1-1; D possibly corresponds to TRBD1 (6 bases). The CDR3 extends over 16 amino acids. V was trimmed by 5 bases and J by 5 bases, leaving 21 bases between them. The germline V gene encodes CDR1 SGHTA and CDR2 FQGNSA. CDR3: CASSPSTAYQGTEAFF. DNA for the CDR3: TGTGCCAGCAGCCCTTCCACGGCCTATCAGGGGACTGAAGCTTTCTTT.